The entry below gives a single T cell receptor (beta chain) sequence along with its context. Clones were sequenced by immunoSEQ multiplex PCR, and TCRdb holds only the in-frame ones, with some missing. The profile shows about 26,000 clones, approximately 85% of them singletons. The source of the sample is a study of control samples from healthy donors and cancer patients. The sequence came from a woman aged 55-69 years with head and neck cancer. Sequencing was done on a sample of PBMCs.

The CDR3 protein is CASSLNAGGQAGELFF. In nucleotides, the CDR3 is TGTGCCAGCAGCTTGAATGCGGGGGGCCAGGCCGGGGAGCTGTTTTTT. This chain connects TRBV7-2 to TRBJ2-2; 8 positions match TRBD2. The CDR3 runs 16 residues. Germline trimming cut 3 bases from V and 6 bases from J; bases unmatched to any gene: 9. Germline CDR1 reads SGHTA; CDR2 reads FQGNSA.